This T cell receptor (beta chain) stems from a study of shared clonotypes between healthy human individuals. This clone was detected once. Its antigen is not identified. As defined, naive CD8 cells were CD45RO-negative and positively selected for CCR7, with terminally differentiated effector memory CD45RA+ cells excluded. Adult donors, all healthy and HIV-negative, had no recent acute infections or vaccinations. The data were produced by immunoSEQ multiplex PCR, yet TCRdb's version contains in-frame clones alone and is incomplete. The table shows hundreds of thousands of clones, with approximately 96% occurring only once. Germline assignment: CDR1 SGHDN and CDR2 FVKESK. This CDR3 has 13 residues. The study, taken as a whole, reports: The diversity represented, both genetic and in exposure history, was limited by few donors. Across subsets, estimated richness was generally greater for naive than for memory populations.

This TCR was recovered from a woman in her 30s in good health. Material for sequencing was naive CD8+ T cells sorted from blood. The chain uses TRBV14 and TRBJ2-5; D might be TRBD1 (5 bases). Matching the DNA end better, TRBJ2-7 makes the J call doubtful. The CDR3 nucleotides are TGTGCCAGCAGCCTACTCGACAGCTACGAGCAGTACTTC. Translated, it gives CASSLLDSYEQYF.